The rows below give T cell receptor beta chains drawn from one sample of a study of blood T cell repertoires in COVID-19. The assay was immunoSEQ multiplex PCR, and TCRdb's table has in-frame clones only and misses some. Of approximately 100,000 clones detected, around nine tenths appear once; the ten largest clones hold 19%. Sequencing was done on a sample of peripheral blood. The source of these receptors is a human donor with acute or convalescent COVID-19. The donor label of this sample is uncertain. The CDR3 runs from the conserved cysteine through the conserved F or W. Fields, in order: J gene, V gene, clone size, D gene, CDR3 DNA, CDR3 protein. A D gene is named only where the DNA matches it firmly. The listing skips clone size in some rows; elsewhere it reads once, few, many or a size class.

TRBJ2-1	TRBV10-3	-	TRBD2	TGTGCCAGCGTGGGCTCGACTAGCGGGAGCTCCTACAATGAGCAGTTCTTC	CASVGSTSGSSYNEQFF
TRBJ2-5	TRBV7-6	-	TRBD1	TGTGCCAGCAGCAGGGGGCGGCAAGAGACCCAGTACTTC	CASSRGRQETQYF
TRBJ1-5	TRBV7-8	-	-	TGTGCCAGCAGCTTACCAGGGCTTAGGCAGCCCCAGCATTTT	CASSLPGLRQPQHF
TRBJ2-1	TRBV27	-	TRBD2	TGTGCCAGCAGTTTTTCGGGGCTAGCGGCCTACAATGAGCAGTTCTTC	CASSFSGLAAYNEQFF
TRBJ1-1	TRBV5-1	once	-	TGCGCCAGCAGGCAGGGAACTTCAATTTCAACTGAAGCTTTCTTT	CASRQGTSISTEAFF
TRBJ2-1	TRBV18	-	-	TGTGCCAGCTCACCACAGTCCAGGAATGAGCAGTTCTTC	CASSPQSRNEQFF
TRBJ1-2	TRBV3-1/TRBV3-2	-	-	TGTGCCAGCAGCCAAGAGGGCAGCCGCTACACCTTC	CASSQEGSRYTF
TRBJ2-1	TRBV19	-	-	TGTGCCAGTAGTATGGTGGGCAGGGGCGACAATGAGCAGTTCTTC	CASSMVGRGDNEQFF
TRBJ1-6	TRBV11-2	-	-	TGTGCCAGCAGCTCCCGGGGGGGACGGCGTAATTCACCCCTCCACTTT	CASSSRGGRRNSPLHF
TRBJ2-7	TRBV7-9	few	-	TGTGCCAGCAGCTTAGATATGGGGCCGCTCGACGAGCAGTACTTC	CASSLDMGPLDEQYF
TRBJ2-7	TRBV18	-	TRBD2	TGTGCCAGCTCACCCGCCTCGGGGGGCTACGAGCAGTACTTC	CASSPASGGYEQYF
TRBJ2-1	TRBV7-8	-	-	TGTGCCAGCAGCTTTAATGACAGATACTACAATGAGCAGTTCTTC	CASSFNDRYYNEQFF
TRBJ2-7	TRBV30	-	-	TGTGCCTGGAGTAAAGGGGATTTGGGCGAGCAGTACTTC	CAWSKGDLGEQYF
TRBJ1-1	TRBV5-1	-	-	TGCGCCAGCAGCTTGGGTACGGACACTGAAGCTTTCTTT	CASSLGTDTEAFF
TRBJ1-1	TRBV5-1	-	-	TGCGCCAGCAGCTTGGGGGCAGCGAACACTGAAGCTTTCTTT	CASSLGAANTEAFF
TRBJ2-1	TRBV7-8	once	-	TGTGCCAGCAGCCCGGGTTTGAGCTCCTACAATGAGCAGTTCTTC	CASSPGLSSYNEQFF
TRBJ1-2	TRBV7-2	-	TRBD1	TGTGCCAGCAGCTTGGACAGGGTCGGGGGCTACACCTTC	CASSLDRVGGYTF
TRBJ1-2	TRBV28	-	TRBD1	TGTGCCAGCAGCTTACCGGGACAGGGGGCATGGGGCTACACCTTC	CASSLPGQGAWGYTF
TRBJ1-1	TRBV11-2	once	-	TGTGCCAGCAGCTTAATGGGGCTCACTGAAGCTTTCTTT	CASSLMGLTEAFF
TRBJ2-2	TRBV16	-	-	TGTGCCACCGCCGGGACACCTACCGGGGAGCTGTTTTTT	CATAGTPTGELFF
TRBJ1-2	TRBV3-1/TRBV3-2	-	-	TGTGCCAGCAGCCAACTCCGCTATGGCTACACCTTC	CASSQLRYGYTF
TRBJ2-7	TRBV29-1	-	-	TGCAGCGTCGTTGGGCAGGGCTGGTTCGAGCAGTACTTC	CSVVGQGWFEQYF
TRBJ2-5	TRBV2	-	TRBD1	TGTGCCAGCACTGACACAGGGGGCACGGAGACCCAGTACTTC	CASTDTGGTETQYF
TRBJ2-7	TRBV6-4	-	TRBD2	TGTGCCAGCAGTGACGAACCGACTAGCGGGGTTCTCCAGACCTACGAGCAGTACTTC	CASSDEPTSGVLQTYEQYF
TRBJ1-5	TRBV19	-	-	TGTGCCAGTACAACCAGACAGGTCAATCAGCCCCAGCATTTT	CASTTRQVNQPQHF
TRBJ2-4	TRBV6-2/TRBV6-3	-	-	TGTGCCAGCAGTTACTGGGGCCCAAAGCCTCGACAGAGACTAGCCAAAAACATTCAGTACTTC	CASSYWGPKPRQRLAKNIQYF
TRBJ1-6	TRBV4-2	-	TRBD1	TGTGCCAGCAGCCAAGACGGACAGGGTTATCGTAATTCACCCCTCCACTTT	CASSQDGQGYRNSPLHF
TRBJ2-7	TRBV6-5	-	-	TGTGCCAGCAGTTACTCGAGTGGGGGGAGCTACGAGCAGTACTTC	CASSYSSGGSYEQYF